The following is a T cell receptor (beta chain) sequence with its context. Only in-frame clones appear in the TCRdb table, and some are missing; sequencing was by immunoSEQ multiplex PCR. The profile shows about 130,000 clones, 75% to 85% of them singletons. The entry originates in a study of blood T cell repertoires in COVID-19. At the level of the study: Donors in the United States, Italy and Spain gave samples during acute or convalescent COVID-19. Sources were T cells, B-cell-depleted T cells, or PBMCs; the material itself was cDNA or gDNA.

Those enrolled in Seattle joined during active infection and were followed longitudinally afterward. This CDR3 region has 14 residues. Germline assignment: CDR1 SGDLS and CDR2 YYNGEE. V gave up 4 bases and J gave up 7 bases, with 15 bases separating them. V usage is TRBV9 and J usage is TRBJ2-4; tentative D call: TRBD1 (6 bases). The source material was peripheral blood. The TCR was taken from a woman aged 70-85 years with COVID-19, enrolled during active disease. The CDR3 bases are TGTGCCAGCAGCTTACAGGGAGTTGGGAACATTCAGTACTTC. Its translation: CASSLQGVGNIQYF.